What follows describes a single TCR beta chain. Its antigen is not known. TCRdb's table, derived via immunoSEQ multiplex PCR, lists solely in-frame clones and lacks some. Among fewer than 25,000 clones listed, around two thirds were seen once. This record comes from a study of OX40 agonist ivuxolimab in advanced cancers. Study findings and constraints: Expanded clones were, on average, more numerous among CD8+ T cells than CD4+. Among patients with partial responses at 0.1-3.0 mg/kg, clonal expansion was among the lowest.

Trimming stripped 2 bases from V and 5 bases from J, with 8 bases between. The CDR3 length is 13 residues. Germline loops: CDR1 SGHDT, CDR2 YYEEEE. The sequence was collected from an adult with an advanced solid tumor such as melanoma, head and neck, liver or kidney cancer. The starting material was CD4+ or CD8+ T cells sorted from blood, obtained in a trial of the OX40 agonist ivuxolimab. The genes are TRBV5-6 and TRBJ1-5; a possible D gene is TRBD1 (5 bases). The CDR3 region is CASSFGGDQPQHF. The CDR3, as DNA: TGTGCCAGCAGCTTTGGGGGGGATCAGCCCCAGCATTTT. The variable domain in full, with the rest retrieved from reference TRBV5-6 and TRBJ1-5, is DAGVTQSPTHLIKTRGQQVTLRCSPKSGHDTVSWYQQALGQGPQFIFQYYEEEERQRGNFPDRFSGHQFPNYSSELNVNALLLGDSALYLCASSFGGDQPQHFGDGTRLSIL.